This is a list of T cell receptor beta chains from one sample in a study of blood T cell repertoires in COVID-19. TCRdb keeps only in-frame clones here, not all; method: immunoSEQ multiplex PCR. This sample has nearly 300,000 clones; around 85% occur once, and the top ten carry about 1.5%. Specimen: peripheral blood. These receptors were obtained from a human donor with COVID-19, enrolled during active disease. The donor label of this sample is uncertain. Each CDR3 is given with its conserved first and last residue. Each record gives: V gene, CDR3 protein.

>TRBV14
CASRQGLAGVEQYF
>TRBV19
CASSTFQGPHYEQYF
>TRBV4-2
CASSQDAGWGGETQYF
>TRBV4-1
CASSRKLAGGNTNTGELFF
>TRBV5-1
CASRSGTANTGELFF
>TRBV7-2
CASSRELAVTDTQYF
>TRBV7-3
CASSLVWTGGTGELFF
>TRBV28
CASSARDGWTSGPGAQYF
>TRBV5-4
CASSLDRGRVDYGYTF
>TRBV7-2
CASSLSRVGGYTF
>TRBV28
CASTPGGGINYGYTF
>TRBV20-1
CSKTEQETQYF
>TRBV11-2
CASSSGGEQFF
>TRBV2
CASSDGRGSYEQYF
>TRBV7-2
CASSPRLAGVSGELFF
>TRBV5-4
CASSLSASGYQETQYF
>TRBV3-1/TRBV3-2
CASSPFLGGVSGANVLTF
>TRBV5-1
CASSLDGGGGYGYTF